A selection of T cell receptor beta chains follows, all from one sample in a study of identical twins. MiXCR, run by TCRdb on the 5' RACE reads, gives a single entry per CDR3 protein. The repertoire consists of about 1.7 million distinct CDR3 sequences, with under 35% occurring once and the leading ten covering 0.27%. Sequencing input: cord blood. Receptors originate from a newborn girl in good health. The CDR3 runs from the conserved cysteine through the conserved F or W. A D gene is named only where the DNA matches it firmly. Clone size is not always given. Where it is, it says once, few, many or a class for expanded clones.

>TRBD2|TRBJ2-2|TRBV7-2|NA
CASSRRLAGANTGELFF
TGTGCCAGCAGCCGAAGACTAGCGGGAGCGAACACCGGGGAGCTGTTTTTT
>NA|TRBJ2-7|TRBV10-3|few
CAISGDLYEQYF
TGTGCCATCAGTGGGGACCTCTACGAGCAGTACTTC
>NA|TRBJ2-3|TRBV18|NA
CASSPPHTDTQYF
TGTGCCAGCTCACCACCGCACACAGATACGCAGTATTTT
>TRBD2|TRBJ2-7|TRBV7-2|many
CASSLAGLAYNEQYF
TGTGCCAGCAGCTTAGCGGGACTAGCGTACAATGAGCAGTACTTC
>TRBD2|TRBJ2-5|TRBV3-1|few
CASSQGLAGLHKETQYF
TGTGCCAGCAGCCAAGGACTAGCGGGCCTACACAAAGAGACCCAGTACTTC
>NA|TRBJ1-2|TRBV4-1|NA
CASSPSPFYGYTF
TGCGCCAGCAGCCCTAGCCCGTTCTATGGCTACACCTTC
>NA|TRBJ2-3|TRBV20-1|many
CSARVLADTQYF
TGCAGTGCTAGAGTCCTAGCAGATACGCAGTATTTT
>TRBD2|TRBJ2-2|TRBV10-3|NA
CAIKEGGLAGEGWDPGELFF
TGTGCCATCAAGGAAGGGGGACTAGCGGGAGAAGGATGGGACCCCGGGGAGCTGTTTTTT
>TRBD2|TRBJ2-3|TRBV5-1|NA
CASSLGNSGGRTDTQYF
TGCGCCAGCAGCTTGGGCAATAGCGGGGGGAGGACAGATACGCAGTATTTT
>NA|TRBJ1-6|TRBV21-1|NA
CASRGGRFNSPLHF
TGTGCCAGCAGGGGGGGACGGTTTAATTCACCCCTCCACTTT
>TRBD2|TRBJ2-7|TRBV20-1|few
CSAPAGGDYEQYF
TGCAGTGCCCCAGCGGGAGGGGATTACGAGCAGTACTTC
>NA|TRBJ1-5|TRBV18|few
CASSPPGKGNQPQHF
TGTGCCAGCTCACCACCGGGAAAGGGCAATCAGCCCCAGCATTTT
>NA|TRBJ1-1|TRBV29-1|NA
CSVDSRELNTEAFF
TGCAGTGTTGACTCCCGGGAGTTAAACACTGAAGCTTTCTTT
>NA|TRBJ1-1|TRBV20-1|NA
CSAVTRVYTEAFF
TGCAGTGCTGTCACCAGGGTCTACACTGAAGCTTTCTTT
>TRBD2|TRBJ2-1|TRBV20-1|NA
CSAGPTSGRSYNEQFF
TGCAGTGCGGGCCCCACTAGCGGGAGATCCTACAATGAGCAGTTCTTC
>TRBD1|TRBJ1-1|TRBV18|few
CASTWTGGYTEAFF
TGTGCCAGCACCTGGACAGGGGGCTACACTGAAGCTTTCTTT